This T cell receptor (beta chain) derives from a study of long-term antiretroviral therapy in people with HIV. Overall study findings and caveats: Increased diversity was seen after ART, yet it remained lower than in transplant donor controls. Therapy changes, viral resistance and ART adherence were not documented in the available data. HIV repertoires showed narrower CDR3 length ranges than controls.

Cryopreserved PBMC, at roughly 0.85-10 million per sample, were present before DNA extraction. As to this clone: Its antigen remains unidentified.

Survey-level resolution applied to immunoSEQ assay v3.0. TCRdb's table, derived via immunoSEQ multiplex PCR, lists solely in-frame clones and lacks some. The sample records tens of thousands of clones, 70% to 90% being singletons. CDR3 size: 13 residues. Germline CDR1 is MDHEN and CDR2 is SYDVKM. V shed 5 bases and J shed 7 bases, with 15 bases lying between them. The material was unsorted PBMCs, obtained 1.1 years after starting antiretroviral therapy. This clonotype originated in a man aged 18-30 years with HIV. This sequence joins TRBV28 and TRBJ2-7; D unclear. The CDR3 DNA follows: TGTGCCAGCAGTCGGTCTACCCCCTGGGAGCAGTACTTC. Translating it yields CASSRSTPWEQYF.